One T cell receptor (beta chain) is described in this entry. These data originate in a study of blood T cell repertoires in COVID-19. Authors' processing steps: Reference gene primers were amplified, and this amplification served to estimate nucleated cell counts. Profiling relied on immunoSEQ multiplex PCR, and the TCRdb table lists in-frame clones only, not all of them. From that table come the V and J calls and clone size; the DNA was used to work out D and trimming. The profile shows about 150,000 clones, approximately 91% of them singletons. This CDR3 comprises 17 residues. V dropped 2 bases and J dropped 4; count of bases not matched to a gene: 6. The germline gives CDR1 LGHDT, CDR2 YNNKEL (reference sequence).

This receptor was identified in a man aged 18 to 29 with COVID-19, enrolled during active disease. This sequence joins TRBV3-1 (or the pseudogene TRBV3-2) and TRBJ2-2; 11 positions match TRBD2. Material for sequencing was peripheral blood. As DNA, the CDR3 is TGTGCCAGCAGCCAATTAGCGGGAGGGCCAAGCACCGGGGAGCTGTTTTTT. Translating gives CASSQLAGGPSTGELFF.